Sequencing of this T cell receptor (beta chain) was carried out in a study of memory CD4+ T cells and cytomegalovirus serostatus. Across the whole study: This sample comes from healthy Belgian adults, fewer than 10 CMV seropositive, around 26 seronegative.

In the original workflow: Out-of-frame sequences were removed, leaving 2 million or so distinct TCRbeta sequences. The protocol was immunoSEQ multiplex PCR, while the TCRdb copy is restricted to in-frame clones and leaves out a portion. For V, J and clone size, that table is used; D and trimming come from the DNA. Altogether 30,000 to 40,000 clones are present, roughly 80% being singletons, with the ten largest covering 0.7% to 0.8%. Single viable CD3+CD4+CD8-CD45RO+ cells were sorted as the memory CD4+ T cells. Serum IgG to CMV pp150, pp28, p38 and p52 defined serostatus. V was pared by 0 bases and J by 8 bases, with 12 bases of the junction left unmatched. The CDR3 consists of 17 residues. CDR1 SGHRS and CDR2 YFSETQ come from the germline V gene.

The source material was memory CD4+ T cells from blood. The receptor was derived from an adult in good health and CMV-seronegative. This chain links TRBV5-1 with TRBJ1-4; 8 positions agree with TRBD1. The CDR3, as DNA: TGCGCCAGCAGCTTGGGCGGGACAGGCCCCCTAGGAGAAAAACTGTTTTTT. Translated, it gives CASSLGGTGPLGEKLFF.